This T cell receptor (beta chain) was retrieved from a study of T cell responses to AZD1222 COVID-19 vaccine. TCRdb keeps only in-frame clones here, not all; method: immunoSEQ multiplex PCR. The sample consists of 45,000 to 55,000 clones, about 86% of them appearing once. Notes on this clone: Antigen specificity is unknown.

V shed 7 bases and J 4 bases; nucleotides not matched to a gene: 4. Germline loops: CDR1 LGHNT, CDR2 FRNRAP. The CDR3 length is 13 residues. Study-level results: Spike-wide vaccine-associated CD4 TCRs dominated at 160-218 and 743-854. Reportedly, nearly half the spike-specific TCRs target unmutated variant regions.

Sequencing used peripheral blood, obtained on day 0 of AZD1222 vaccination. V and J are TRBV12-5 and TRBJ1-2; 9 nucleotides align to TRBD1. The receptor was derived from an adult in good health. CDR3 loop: CASALGQGYGYTF. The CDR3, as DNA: TGTGCTAGTGCCTTGGGACAGGGCTATGGCTACACCTTC.